The clone carrying this T cell receptor beta chain was seen many times. Its antigen is undetermined. V lost 1 base and J 5 bases, leaving 9 bases between the germline ends. Germline loops: CDR1 SGHRS, CDR2 YFSETQ. The CDR3 contains 14 residues. The sample originates from a study of T-cell reconstitution after alpha-beta-depleted transplantation in children. Preparing the TCRbeta library involved the use of unique molecular identifiers. A single record per CDR3 protein comes from TCRdb applying MiXCR to the PCR reads. The data show some 840,000 distinct CDR3 sequences, roughly 15% seen once. Findings of the study overall: Once a year had passed after transplant, T-cell counts and diversity came mostly from newly produced T cells.

This specimen was PBMCs, mostly from graft donor cells, taken 360 days after TCRalphabeta/CD19-depleted stem cell transplant. The genes are TRBV5-1 and TRBJ1-4; D is ambiguous. This clonotype originated in a male patient between 5 and 17 years old who had a stem cell transplant for acute lymphoblastic leukemia, so the T cells may come from the graft donor. In DNA, the CDR3 is TGCGCCAGCAGCTTGAATCCGGGAAATGAAAAACTGTTTTTT. It yields the protein CASSLNPGNEKLFF.